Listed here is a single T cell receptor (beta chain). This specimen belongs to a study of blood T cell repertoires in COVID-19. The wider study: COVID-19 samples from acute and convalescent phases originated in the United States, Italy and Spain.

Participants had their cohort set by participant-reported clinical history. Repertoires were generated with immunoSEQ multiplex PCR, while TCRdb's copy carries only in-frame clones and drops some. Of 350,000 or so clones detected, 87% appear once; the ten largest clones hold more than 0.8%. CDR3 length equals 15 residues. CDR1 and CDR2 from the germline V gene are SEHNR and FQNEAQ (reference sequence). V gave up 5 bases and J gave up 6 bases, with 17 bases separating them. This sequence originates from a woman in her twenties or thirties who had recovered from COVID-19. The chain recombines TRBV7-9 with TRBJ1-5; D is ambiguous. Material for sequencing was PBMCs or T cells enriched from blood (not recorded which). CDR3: CASSNRTARGQPQHF. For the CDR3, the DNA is TGTGCCAGCAGCAACCGGACTGCCCGGGGTCAGCCCCAGCATTTT.